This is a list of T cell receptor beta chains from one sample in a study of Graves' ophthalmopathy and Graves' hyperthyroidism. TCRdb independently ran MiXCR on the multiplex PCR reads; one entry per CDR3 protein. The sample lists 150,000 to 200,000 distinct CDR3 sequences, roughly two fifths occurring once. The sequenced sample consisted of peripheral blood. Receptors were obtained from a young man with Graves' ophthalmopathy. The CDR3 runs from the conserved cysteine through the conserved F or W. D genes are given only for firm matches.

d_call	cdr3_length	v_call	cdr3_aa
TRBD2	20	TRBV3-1	CASSQGPGLAGKGDKNIQYF
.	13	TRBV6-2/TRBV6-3	CASSYGFQETQYF
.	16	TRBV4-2	CASSQPVGDSSYGYTF
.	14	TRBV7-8	CASSLGTASPEAFF
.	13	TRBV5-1	CASGTQNTGELFF
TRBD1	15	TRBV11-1	CASTLGQGRTGELFF
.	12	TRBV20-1	CSAGGGGETQYF
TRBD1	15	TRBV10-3	CAIGHPGQGSYEQYF
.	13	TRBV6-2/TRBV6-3	CASAVAVNSPLHF
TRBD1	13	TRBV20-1	CSATGQGVNIQYF
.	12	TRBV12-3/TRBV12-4	CASSDRNQPQHF
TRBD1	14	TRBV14	CASRKQGAQETQYF
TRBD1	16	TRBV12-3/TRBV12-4	CASSHSTGAYSYEQYF
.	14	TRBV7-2	CASSLDAVFYEQYF
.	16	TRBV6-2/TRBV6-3	CASSYSKGLGNYGYTF
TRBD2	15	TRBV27	CASNPSGGKLYEQYF
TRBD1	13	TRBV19	CASEGTGGYEQYF
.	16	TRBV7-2	CASQSLVGDEVETQYF
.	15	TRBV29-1	CSVEDPQGRPSEQYF
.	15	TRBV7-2	CASSLAATDTYEQYF
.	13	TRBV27	CASSPGLQSEQYF
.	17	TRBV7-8	CASSLAGGAGYNSPLHF
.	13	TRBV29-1	CSVEDRSSYGYTF
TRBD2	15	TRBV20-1	CSAEVLAGGRYEQYF
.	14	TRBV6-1	CASSLDTGPYGYTF
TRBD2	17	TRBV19	CASSLLLTSGRGSEQYF
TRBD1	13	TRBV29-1	CSVVFGTGMGAFF
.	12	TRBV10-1	CASSGPNTEAFF
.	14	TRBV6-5	CASSREMGTGELFF
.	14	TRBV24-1	CATSSGSRVYEQYF
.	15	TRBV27	CASQRGDGRDYGYTF
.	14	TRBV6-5	CASSYSIGHTEAFF
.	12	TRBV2	CASSQAGYEQYF
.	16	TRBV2	CASSDAAARGEYEQYF
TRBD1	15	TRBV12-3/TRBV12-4	CASSHRGLRNYGYTF
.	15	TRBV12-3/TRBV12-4	CASSPPRGNKYEQYF
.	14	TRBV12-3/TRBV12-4	CASSTTRGTAEQYF
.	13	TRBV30	CAWSTQGNQPQHF
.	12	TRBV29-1	CSVEGRDYGYTF
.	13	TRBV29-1	CSVGHSKGETQYF
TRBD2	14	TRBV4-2	CASSRTGLGETQYF
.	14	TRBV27	CASSLRRMNTEAFF
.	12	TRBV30	CAWSVRTYEQYF
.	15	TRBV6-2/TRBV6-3	CASSYPGDYTGELFF
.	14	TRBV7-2	CASSFRGVSYEQYF
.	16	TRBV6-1	CASSTIRGIGNQPQHF
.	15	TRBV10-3	CAISDGARGSYEQYF
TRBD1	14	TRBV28	CASSLDREDAEAFF
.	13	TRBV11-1	CASSYGPGNEQYF
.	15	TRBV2	CASSLRNVGNQPQHF
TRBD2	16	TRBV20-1	CSARVGEREGIYEQYF
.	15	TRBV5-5	CASSLVREGHGEAFF
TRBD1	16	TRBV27	CASSYSWARGQDEQYF
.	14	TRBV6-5	CASSYNTGSYGYTF
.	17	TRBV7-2	CASSLNPPGIYNSPLHF
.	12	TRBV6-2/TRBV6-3	CASTGGRIEAFF
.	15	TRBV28	CASSFPPTDNQPPHF